The 10 T cell receptor beta chains given below trace back to one sample, sequenced in a study of CD8 T cells in Susac syndrome. Roughly 0.45 to 1 ug RNA was reverse transcribed with random hexamers. TCRdb re-analysed the immunoSEQ multiplex PCR reads in MiXCR, keeping a single row per CDR3 protein. This sample carries about 180,000 distinct CDR3 sequences, around 95% of them seen once, and the ten largest clones take about 0.093%. Sequenced: CD4+ T cells from PBMCs. Source of these receptors: a human donor with multiple sclerosis.

This chain links TRBV5-6 with TRBJ2-7, with 7 bases lining up with TRBD1. CDR3 length equals 14 residues. J lost 3 bases, V lost 0 bases, and 3 bases had no gene match. CDR1 SGHDT and CDR2 YYEEEE come from the germline V gene. The CDR3 sequence: CASSLVGQVYEQYF. CDR3 DNA sequence: TGTGCCAGCAGCTTGGTAGGACAGGTCTACGAGCAGTACTTC.

This clonotype occurred once. V is TRBV3-1 and J is TRBJ2-1; 7 bases fit TRBD2. V lost 3 bases to trimming and J lost 4 bases; unmatched junction nucleotides: 6. The CDR3 totals 15 residues. Germline loops: CDR1 LGHDT, CDR2 YNNKEL (reference sequence). The CDR3 protein is CASSQQSGDYNEQFF. DNA for the CDR3: TGTGCCAGCAGCCAGCAGAGCGGGGATTACAATGAGCAGTTCTTC.

This chain links TRBV7-9 with TRBJ2-1; D ambiguous. V was trimmed by 5 bases and J by 4 bases, leaving 12 bases between them. CDR3 length: 14 amino acids. Germline-derived CDR1 and CDR2 are SEHNR and FQNEAQ (reference sequence). The CDR3: CASSQPSTYNEQFF. The CDR3 nucleotides read TGTGCCAGCAGCCAACCCTCGACGTACAATGAGCAGTTCTTC.

This chain connects TRBV5-1 to TRBJ1-1, with unresolved D. The V end was cut by 4 bases, the J end by 0 bases, with 13 bases between. Looked up from germline, CDR1 is SGHRS and CDR2 is YFSETQ. The CDR3 is made up of 15 amino acids. The CDR3 loop is CASSNQDGLNTEAFF. CDR3 bases: TGCGCCAGCAGCAACCAGGACGGCTTGAACACTGAAGCTTTCTTT.

The sample holds a few counts of this clonotype. This chain connects TRBV29-1 to TRBJ1-1; the D gene is possibly TRBD1 (5 bases). In germline, CDR1 is SQVTM, CDR2 ANQGSEA. Trimming took 4 bases from V and 0 from J, leaving 6 bases between them. There are 12 residues in the CDR3. The CDR3 region is CSVGGVNTEAFF. CDR3 DNA: TGCAGCGTTGGGGGCGTGAACACTGAAGCTTTCTTT.

This chain connects TRBV9 to TRBJ1-1, with D perhaps matching TRBD1 (6 bases). Trimming took off 0 bases at V and 6 bases at J, with 18 bases between the two ends. The CDR3 covers 16 residues. Germline lookup yields CDR1 SGDLS and CDR2 YYNGEE. The DNA for the CDR3 is TGTGCCAGCAGCGTAGAATTTGGGGGGCTGGAATCTGAAGCTTTCTTT. Amino acid sequence: CASSVEFGGLESEAFF.

V is TRBV12-3 or TRBV12-4 and J is TRBJ2-5; D not certain. The V end was cut by 5 bases, the J end by 5 bases, with 18 bases between. The CDR3 runs to 15 residues. CDR3 amino acids: CASSLWGFGLETQYF. CDR3 bases: TGTGCCAGCAGTCTGTGGGGATTTGGTTTGGAGACCCAGTACTTC.

The rearrangement joins TRBV6-5 to TRBJ2-5; D call uncertain. V gave up 0 bases and J gave up 2 bases, with 7 bases separating them. The length of the CDR3 is 14 residues. CDR1 is MNHEY, CDR2 SVGAGI, per germline. The CDR3 bases are TGTGCCAGCAGTTACTCGACGGGTCAAGAGACCCAGTACTTC. Translating gives CASSYSTGQETQYF.

V gene TRBV30 combines with J gene TRBJ2-7; D might be TRBD1 or TRBD2, each matching 5 bases. The CDR3 runs 15 residues. CDR1 and CDR2 from the germline V gene are GTSNPN and SVGIG (reference sequence). Deletions cut 3 bases from V and 2 bases from J, with 17 bases between. The CDR3 region has the DNA TGTGCCTGGAGGGGGGTAGGTTGGGTAACCTACGAGCAGTACTTC. This gives the protein CAWRGVGWVTYEQYF.

The rearrangement uses TRBV18 and TRBJ2-5; D might be TRBD1 (6 bases). Between the trimmed V and J ends, which lost 3 bases and 3 bases, there was a span of 14 bases. The germline CDR1 and CDR2 sequences are KGHSH and LQKENI. The CDR3 covers 15 residues. CDR3 bases: TGTGCCAGCTCACCTCCGGGCAGGGGCGAAGAGACCCAGTACTTC. This sequence encodes CASSPPGRGEETQYF.